The 25 T cell receptor beta chains presented below share a single source sample, sequenced in a study of cytomegalovirus exposure and HLA in healthy donors. The PCR contained 60 Vbeta and 13 Jbeta primers. Using immunoSEQ multiplex PCR, the repertoire was profiled, and TCRdb retains in-frame clones only, with some absent. Of some 95,000 clones detected, approximately 77% appear once; the ten largest clones hold roughly 5%. The sample was PBMCs. All receptors derive from a woman aged 40 to 49 in good health and CMV-seronegative.

This clone was seen a few times. The chain links TRBV19 to TRBJ1-6; D gene unclear. The CDR3 has 15 residues. The germline V gene has CDR1 LNHDA and CDR2 SQIVND (reference sequence). Trimming pared 3 bases from V and 10 bases from J, leaving 16 bases between. The chain's CDR3 is CASSIMGSGDSPLHF. DNA of the CDR3: TGTGCCAGTAGTATTATGGGTTCGGGTGACTCACCCCTCCACTTT.

The table lists this clone with a count of one. CDR3 sequence reads: CASSPLAGGTDTQYF. The CDR3 DNA reads TGTGCCAGCTCACCACTAGCGGGGGGCACAGATACGCAGTATTTT. The V and J genes are TRBV18 and TRBJ2-3; TRBD2 aligns across 9 bases. V was clipped by 1 base and J by 1 base; unmatched bases: 0. CDR1 is KGHSH and CDR2 is LQKENI in the germline V gene. The CDR3 is 15 amino acids.

This clone was observed a handful of times. The chain couples TRBV7-8 to TRBJ1-4, with D possibly TRBD1 on 6 matching bases. Germline assignment: CDR1 SGHVS and CDR2 FQNEAQ. V was clipped by 6 bases and J by 3 bases, with 11 bases between them. The CDR3 loop spans 14 amino acids. The chain's CDR3 is CASRLRGSNEKLFF. The CDR3 bases are TGTGCCAGCAGACTAAGGGGGTCTAATGAAAAACTGTTTTTT.

The genes are TRBV5-4 and TRBJ1-3; 8 positions match TRBD1. Germline loops: CDR1 SGHNT, CDR2 YYREEE (reference sequence). With V trimmed by 5 bases and J by 8 bases, 6 bases remained unmatched. CDR3 length equals 13 residues. The CDR3 loop reads CASRDRAADTIYF. In DNA, the CDR3 is TGTGCCAGCAGGGACAGGGCGGCAGACACCATATATTTT. The whole variable domain, remainder taken from reference TRBV5-4 and TRBJ1-3, is ETGVTQSPTHLIKTRGQQVTLRCSSQSGHNTVSWYQQALGQGPQFIFQYYREEENGRGNFPPRFSGLQFPNYSSELNVNALELDDSALYLCASRDRAADTIYFGEGSWLTVV.

The chain has TRBV12-5 and TRBJ2-2; 8 positions agree with TRBD2. The CDR3 covers 15 residues. Germline CDR1 and CDR2: LGHNT and FRNRAP. V dropped 4 bases and J dropped 6; count of bases not matched to a gene: 7. The CDR3 sequence is CASGSPGLEPGELFF. CDR3 coding DNA: TGTGCTAGTGGTTCCCCGGGACTAGAGCCCGGGGAGCTGTTTTTT.

The chain recombines TRBV5-8 with TRBJ1-2, with 7 bases that match TRBD1. Trimming at V came to 0 bases and at J to 6 bases, leaving 5 bases not matched to a gene. CDR3 size: 14 residues. CDR1 SGHTS and CDR2 YDEGEE come from the germline V gene. The DNA of the CDR3 is TGTGCCAGCAGCTTGGACAGGGGAAAAGATGGCTACACCTTC. It yields the protein CASSLDRGKDGYTF.

This clone was seen a few times. V is TRBV7-6 and J is TRBJ1-1, with TRBD1 matching over 7 bases. V trimming: 5 bases; J trimming: 1 base; junction bases outside the gene matches: 10. Germline V gene lookup returns CDR1 SGHVS and CDR2 FNYEAQ. The CDR3 runs 16 residues. The CDR3 loop is CASSPGTVSQNTEAFF. DNA for the CDR3: TGTGCCAGCAGCCCAGGGACAGTTAGCCAGAACACTGAAGCTTTCTTT. The full variable domain, in which reference TRBV7-6 and TRBJ1-1 provide the parts outside the CDR3, is GAGVSQSPRYKVTKRGQDVALRCDPISGHVSLYWYRQALGQGPEFLTYFNYEAQQDKSGLPNDRFSAERPEGSISTLTIQRTEQRDSAMYRCASSPGTVSQNTEAFFGQGTRLTVV.

As regards this clone: At one of its ends the junction is not consistent with the germline gene, which may arise from a read error. V gene TRBV6-5 combines with J gene TRBJ1-1; the match to TRBD1 covers 7 bases. CDR3 length: 14 residues. Germline values: CDR1 MNHEY, CDR2 SVGAGI. The CDR3 region has the DNA TGTGCCAGCAGTTACGGAGGTGTGGGGGACAGACCCTCTTTT. Translating gives CASSYGGVGDRPSF.

The chain links TRBV7-6 to TRBJ2-7; D perhaps matches TRBD1 (5 bases). V was cut by 5 bases and J by 2 bases, with 10 bases left in between. Germline CDR1 is SGHVS and CDR2 is FNYEAQ. This CDR3 spans 13 amino acids. CDR3 sequence reads: CASSPSGPYEQYF. In nucleotides, the CDR3 is TGTGCCAGCAGCCCCTCAGGGCCCTACGAGCAGTACTTC.

The chain couples TRBV4-1 to TRBJ1-1, with 9 nucleotides matching TRBD1. V shed 3 bases, J shed 7 bases, and the junction held 9 bases outside the gene matches. This CDR3 comprises 15 residues. Germline CDR1 is MGHRA and CDR2 is YSYEKL. This CDR3 reads CASSQRQGGQGEAFF. The DNA for the CDR3 is TGCGCCAGCAGCCAGCGACAGGGGGGTCAGGGTGAAGCTTTCTTT.

This chain uses TRBV12-5 with TRBJ1-1; D not resolved. In germline, CDR1 is LGHNT, CDR2 FRNRAP. This CDR3 has 15 residues. V was trimmed by 0 bases and J by 1 base, leaving 9 bases between them. The CDR3 spells CASGLVMSGNTEAFF. CDR3 coding DNA: TGTGCTAGTGGTTTGGTAATGAGCGGGAACACTGAAGCTTTCTTT.

The CDR3 sequence is CSVKPMYSRLEAFF. The CDR3, as DNA: TGCAGCGTCAAGCCAATGTACTCGAGGCTCGAAGCTTTCTTT. The rearrangement joins TRBV29-1 to TRBJ1-1; D remains ambiguous. The CDR3 runs to 14 residues. In germline, CDR1 is SQVTM, CDR2 ANQGSEA. Trimming took 6 bases from V and 8 from J, leaving 22 bases between them.

J is TRBJ1-2 and V is TRBV18; D possibly corresponds to TRBD1 (5 bases). The CDR3 covers 13 residues. The germline V gene has CDR1 KGHSH and CDR2 LQKENI. V was pared by 8 bases and J by 3 bases, with 13 bases between. CDR3 coding DNA: TGTGCCAGCGCACTTGACAGTTACTATGGCTACACCTTC. Translated, it gives CASALDSYYGYTF.

In this sample, this clone turned up a few times. The chain joins TRBV5-5 to TRBJ1-3; the D is unclear. CDR3 size: 16 residues. V was pared by 0 bases and J by 0 bases, with 10 bases between. Per germline, CDR1 SGHKS and CDR2 YYEKEE (reference sequence). Here the CDR3 DNA reads TGTGCCAGCAGCTTGGGAAGGAGTTCCTCTGGAAACACCATATATTTT. It is translated as CASSLGRSSSGNTIYF. The complete variable domain, with remaining parts taken from reference TRBV5-5 and TRBJ1-3, reads DAGVTQSPTHLIKTRGQQVTLRCSPISGHKSVSWYQQVLGQGPQFIFQYYEKEERGRGNFPDRFSARQFPNYSSELNVNALLLGDSALYLCASSLGRSSSGNTIYFGEGSWLTVV.

This clone was observed a handful of times. V gene TRBV5-6 combines with J gene TRBJ2-2; D unresolved. V was cut by 2 bases and J by 7 bases, with 9 bases left in between. This CDR3 comprises 13 residues. In germline, CDR1 is SGHDT, CDR2 YYEEEE. The chain's CDR3 is CASSFSLSGELFF. CDR3 nucleotide sequence: TGTGCCAGCAGCTTCTCCCTGAGCGGGGAGCTGTTTTTT.

This clone was found a few times. The rearrangement joins TRBV2 to TRBJ1-1; a weak D match, TRBD1 (5 bases). V lost 4 bases to trimming and J lost 3 bases, with 15 bases between them. The CDR3 runs 15 residues. CDR1 SNHLY and CDR2 FYNNEI come from the germline V gene. CDR3 sequence (DNA): TGTGCCAGCAGTGGAGAGGGAAGGGACTACACTGAAGCTTTCTTT. Its protein product is CASSGEGRDYTEAFF. Complete variable domain (other parts from reference TRBV2 and TRBJ1-1): EPEVTQTPSHQVTQMGQEVILRCVPISNHLYFYWYRQILGQKVEFLVSFYNNEISEKSEIFDDQFSVERPDGSNFTLKIRSTKLEDSAMYFCASSGEGRDYTEAFFGQGTRLTVV.

The rearrangement uses TRBV7-3 and TRBJ1-2; 7 bases are shared with TRBD1. The CDR3 loop spans 15 amino acids. V lost 5 bases, J lost 6 bases, and 12 bases stayed unmatched. The germline gives CDR1 SGHTA, CDR2 FQGTGA. The CDR3 is CASSPQTGIKNGYTF. CDR3 sequence (DNA): TGTGCCAGCAGCCCACAGACAGGGATTAAGAATGGCTACACCTTC.

This rearrangement joins TRBV23-1 to TRBJ1-6, with D possibly being TRBD1 (6 bases). TRBV23-1 falls under the ORF class, with uncertain function. V dropped 0 bases and J dropped 7 bases, with 22 bases sitting between them. The CDR3 loop spans 19 amino acids. CDR3: CASSQSRAPRTATNSPLHF. In DNA, the CDR3 is TGCGCCAGCAGTCAATCGAGAGCCCCCCGGACAGCGACGAATTCACCCCTCCACTTT.

J is TRBJ1-1 and V is TRBV7-9, with 8 bases identical to TRBD1. The CDR3 loop spans 16 amino acids. Germline V gene sequence: CDR1 SEHNR, CDR2 FQNEAQ (reference sequence). The ends lost 1 base at V and 5 bases at J; junction bases unmatched: 9. The CDR3 region has the DNA TGTGCCAGCAGCTTAGGACAGGGGAGGCTGTGGACTGAAGCTTTCTTT. Translated, it gives CASSLGQGRLWTEAFF.

V usage is TRBV4-1 and J usage is TRBJ1-5; the D gene is possibly TRBD1 (6 bases). The CDR3 has 15 residues. Trimming removed 5 bases from V and 0 bases from J, with 11 bases in between. The germline gives CDR1 MGHRA, CDR2 YSYEKL. The CDR3 region has the DNA TGCGCCAGCAGCTGGAGACAGGATAGCAATCAGCCCCAGCATTTT. This gives the protein CASSWRQDSNQPQHF.

The genes are TRBV7-2 and TRBJ1-6; D remains ambiguous. This CDR3 is 16 amino acids long. Germline CDR1 and CDR2: SGHTA and FQGNSA. Trimming pared 2 bases from V and 7 bases from J, leaving 15 bases between. CDR3 bases: TGTGCCAGCAGCTTAAACCTCGGGATGCCCAATTCACCCCTCCACTTT. Protein sequence: CASSLNLGMPNSPLHF. Using reference TRBV7-2 and TRBJ1-6 for the parts outside the CDR3, the full variable domain is GAGVSQSPSNKVTEKGKDVELRCDPISGHTALYWYRQSLGQGLEFLIYFQGNSAPDKSGLPSDRFSAERTGGSVSTLTIQRTQQEDSAVYLCASSLNLGMPNSPLHFGNGTRLTVT.

The rearrangement uses TRBV11-1 and TRBJ2-5; the match to TRBD2 covers 12 bases. J was trimmed by 1 base and V by 5 bases; bases with no gene match: 11. There are 18 residues in the CDR3. Germline values: CDR1 SGHAT, CDR2 FQDESV (reference sequence). CDR3 sequence: CASSAYLLAGGTQETQYF. In DNA form, the CDR3 reads TGTGCCAGCAGCGCTTACTTACTAGCGGGGGGTACCCAAGAGACCCAGTACTTC.

This chain joins TRBV15 and TRBJ2-7; D is perhaps TRBD2 (6 bases). The CDR3 length is 14 residues. CDR1 is LNHNV and CDR2 is YYDKDF in the germline V gene (reference sequence). Between the trimmed V and J ends, which lost 0 bases and 9 bases, there was a span of 15 bases. The CDR3 loop is CATSRDWGSGVQYF. DNA of the CDR3: TGTGCCACCAGCAGAGATTGGGGTTCGGGGGTGCAGTACTTC.

This chain links TRBV5-8 with TRBJ1-2; tentatively, D is TRBD1 (5 bases). Germline lookup yields CDR1 SGHTS and CDR2 YDEGEE. V was trimmed by 0 bases and J by 0 bases, leaving 9 bases between them. This CDR3 region has 15 residues. CDR3 sequence: CASSLVGQPNYGYTF. The DNA for the CDR3 is TGTGCCAGCAGCTTGGTGGGGCAACCTAACTATGGCTACACCTTC.

This sequence joins TRBV2 and TRBJ2-3, with TRBD2 matching over 11 bases. Germline V gene sequence: CDR1 SNHLY, CDR2 FYNNEI. J gave up 2 bases and V 6 bases, and 4 bases lay outside the gene matches. The CDR3 contains 15 residues. CDR3 region: CASRRLAGYTDTQYF. CDR3 coding DNA: TGTGCCAGCAGGAGACTAGCGGGGTACACAGATACGCAGTATTTT.